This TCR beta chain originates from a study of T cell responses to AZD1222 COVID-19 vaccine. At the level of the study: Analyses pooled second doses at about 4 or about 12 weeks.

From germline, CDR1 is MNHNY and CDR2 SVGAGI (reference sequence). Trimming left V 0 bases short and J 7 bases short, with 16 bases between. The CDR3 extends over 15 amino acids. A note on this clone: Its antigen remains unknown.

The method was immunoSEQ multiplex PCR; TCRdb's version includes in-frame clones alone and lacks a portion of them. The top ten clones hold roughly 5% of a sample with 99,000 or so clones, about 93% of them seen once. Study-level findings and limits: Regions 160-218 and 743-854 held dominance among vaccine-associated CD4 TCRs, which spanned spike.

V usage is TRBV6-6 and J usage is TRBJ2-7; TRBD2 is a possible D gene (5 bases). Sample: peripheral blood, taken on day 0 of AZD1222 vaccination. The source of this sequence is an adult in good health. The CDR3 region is CASSYSIDRGGEQYF. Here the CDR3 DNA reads TGTGCCAGCAGTTACTCGATCGACCGGGGTGGGGAGCAGTACTTC.